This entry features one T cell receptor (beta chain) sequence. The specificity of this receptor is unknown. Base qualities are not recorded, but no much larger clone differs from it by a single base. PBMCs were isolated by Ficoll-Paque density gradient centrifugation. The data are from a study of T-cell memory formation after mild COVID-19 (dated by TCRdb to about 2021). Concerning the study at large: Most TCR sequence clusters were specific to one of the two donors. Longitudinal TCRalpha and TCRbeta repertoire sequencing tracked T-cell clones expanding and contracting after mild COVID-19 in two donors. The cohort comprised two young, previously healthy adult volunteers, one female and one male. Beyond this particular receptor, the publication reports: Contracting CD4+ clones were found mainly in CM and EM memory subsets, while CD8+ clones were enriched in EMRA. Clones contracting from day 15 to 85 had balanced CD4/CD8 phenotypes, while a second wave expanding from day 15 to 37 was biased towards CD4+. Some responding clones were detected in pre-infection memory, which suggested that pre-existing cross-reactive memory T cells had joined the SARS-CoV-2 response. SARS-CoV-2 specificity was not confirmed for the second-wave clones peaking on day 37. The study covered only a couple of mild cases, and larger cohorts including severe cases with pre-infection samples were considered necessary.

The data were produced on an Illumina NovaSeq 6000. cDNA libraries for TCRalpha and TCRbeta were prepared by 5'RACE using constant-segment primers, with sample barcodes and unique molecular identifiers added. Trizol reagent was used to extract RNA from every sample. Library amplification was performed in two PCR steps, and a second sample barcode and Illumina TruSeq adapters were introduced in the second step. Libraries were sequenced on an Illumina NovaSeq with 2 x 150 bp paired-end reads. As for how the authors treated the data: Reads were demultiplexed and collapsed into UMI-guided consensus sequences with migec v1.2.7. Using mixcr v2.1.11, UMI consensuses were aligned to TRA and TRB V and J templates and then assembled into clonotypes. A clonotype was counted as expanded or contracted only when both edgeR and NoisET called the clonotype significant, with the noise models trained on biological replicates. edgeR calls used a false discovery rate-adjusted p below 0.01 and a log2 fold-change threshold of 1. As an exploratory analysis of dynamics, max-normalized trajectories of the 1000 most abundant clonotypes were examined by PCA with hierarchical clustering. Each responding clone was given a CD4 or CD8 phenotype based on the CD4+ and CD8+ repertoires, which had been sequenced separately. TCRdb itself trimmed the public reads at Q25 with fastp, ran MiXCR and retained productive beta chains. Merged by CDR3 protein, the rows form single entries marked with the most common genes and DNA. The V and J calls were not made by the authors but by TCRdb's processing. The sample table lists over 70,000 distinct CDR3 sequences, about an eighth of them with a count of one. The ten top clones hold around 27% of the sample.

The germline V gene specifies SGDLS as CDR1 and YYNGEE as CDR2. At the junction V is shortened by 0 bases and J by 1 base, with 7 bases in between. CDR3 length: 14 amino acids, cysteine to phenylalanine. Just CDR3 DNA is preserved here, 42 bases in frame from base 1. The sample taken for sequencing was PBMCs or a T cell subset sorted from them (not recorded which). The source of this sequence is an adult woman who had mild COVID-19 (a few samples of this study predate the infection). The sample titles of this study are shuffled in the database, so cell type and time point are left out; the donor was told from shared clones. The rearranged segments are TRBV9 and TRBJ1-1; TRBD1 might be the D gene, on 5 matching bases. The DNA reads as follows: TGTGCCAGCAGCGTAGAGGGGTGGAACACTGAAGCTTTCTTT. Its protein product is CASSVEGWNTEAFF.